The 10 T cell receptor beta chains below were found in one sample sequenced in a study of T cells after yellow fever vaccination. Each CDR3 protein gets one entry after TCRdb re-called the 5' RACE reads with MiXCR. The sample contains under 400,000 distinct CDR3 sequences, under 15% of which appear only once. This specimen consisted of CD4+ T cells sorted from PBMCs, obtained 15 days after the yellow fever booster vaccination. Receptor source: a young man who received the YFV17D yellow fever vaccine.

At least ten counts were recorded for this clonotype. The chain carries TRBV4-1 and TRBJ1-2; D is possibly TRBD1 (5 bases). Germline values: CDR1 MGHRA, CDR2 YSYEKL. CDR3 length: 16 residues. The ends were cut back, 4 bases at V and 0 bases at J, with 15 bases in the middle. Written as DNA, the CDR3 is TGCGCCAGCAGCCGTAACCCAGGGCCAACTAACTATGGCTACACCTTC. Protein product: CASSRNPGPTNYGYTF.

This clonotype has more than one count but fewer than ten. The gene calls are TRBV5-6 and TRBJ1-5; TRBD1 matches 7 bases. Per germline, CDR1 SGHDT and CDR2 YYEEEE. The CDR3 consists of 15 residues. The J segment lost 4 bases and the V segment lost 6 bases, leaving 10 bases of the junction unmatched. CDR3 sequence: CASTRGLFGNQPQHF. In DNA form, the CDR3 reads TGTGCCAGCACCAGGGGGTTATTTGGTAATCAGCCCCAGCATTTT.

This chain joins TRBV10-3 and TRBJ1-1, with D perhaps matching TRBD1 (6 bases). V lost 2 bases and J lost 8, with 18 bases in between. The CDR3 has 15 amino acids. Germline V gives CDR1 ENHRY, CDR2 SYGVKD. The CDR3 DNA follows: TGTGCCATCAGTGAGCCCGAAGGGGGGGGGCTGGAAGCTTTCTTT. Its translation: CAISEPEGGGLEAFF.

This chain uses TRBV11-2 with TRBJ1-1, with TRBD1 matching 7 bases. Trimming cost V 5 bases and J 11 bases; bases outside gene matches: 11. CDR3 length equals 13 residues. CDR1 is SGHAT and CDR2 is FQNNGV in the germline V gene. CDR3 bases: TGTGCCAGCAGCGGGGACAGAGCACTGAGGGCTTTCTTT. Protein: CASSGDRALRAFF.

The J gene is TRBJ2-2, the V gene TRBV3-1; 9 bases agree with TRBD2. Germline assignment: CDR1 LGHDT and CDR2 YNNKEL (reference sequence). There are 16 residues in the CDR3. Trimming at V came to 3 bases and at J to 4 bases, leaving 6 bases not matched to a gene. CDR3 DNA: TGTGCCAGCAGCCATTTCGCGGGGGGGCCCACCGGGGAGCTGTTTTTT. Translating it yields CASSHFAGGPTGELFF.

The chain joins TRBV18 to TRBJ2-3; D unclear. The length of the CDR3 is 15 residues. V lost 3 bases, J lost 0 bases, and 10 bases lay in between. Germline values: CDR1 KGHSH, CDR2 LQKENI. The DNA for the CDR3 is TGTGCCAGCTCACCTCTCGGCCGGAGCACAGATACGCAGTATTTT. This sequence encodes CASSPLGRSTDTQYF.

This clonotype has at least ten counts. CDR3 loop: CASSYGLVGTGELFF. CDR3 coding DNA: TGTGCCAGCAGCTATGGACTAGTGGGCACCGGGGAGCTGTTTTTT. The chain recombines TRBV7-8 with TRBJ2-2; 7 bases are a match to TRBD2. Germline-derived CDR1 and CDR2 are SGHVS and FQNEAQ. Losses at the gene ends were 4 bases for V and 4 bases for J; bases not matched to a gene: 6. This CDR3 has 15 residues.

The chain links TRBV30 to TRBJ1-4, with D perhaps TRBD1 (6 bases). V lost 3 bases, J lost 3 bases, and 11 bases lay in between. There are 14 residues in the CDR3. Germline V gene lookup returns CDR1 GTSNPN and CDR2 SVGIG (reference sequence). The CDR3 DNA is TGTGCCTGGAGGGGGGCGGGGGCTAATGAAAAACTGTTTTTT. Translated, it gives CAWRGAGANEKLFF. The variable domain in full, completed from reference TRBV30 and TRBJ1-4, reads SQTIHQWPATLVQPVGSPLSLECTVEGTSNPNLYWYRQAAGRGLQLLFYSVGIGQISSEVPQNLSASRPQDRQFILSSKKLLLSDSGFYLCAWRGAGANEKLFFGSGTQLSVL.

The rearrangement links TRBV3-1 to TRBJ2-2; perhaps TRBD1 as D (6 bases). The CDR3 is 15 residues long. Trimming removed 4 bases at V and 5 bases at J, with 14 bases between. Per germline, CDR1 LGHDT and CDR2 YNNKEL (reference sequence). Written as DNA, the CDR3 is TGTGCCAGCAGCCTCTACCCCCAGGGGACCGGGGAGCTGTTTTTT. It is translated as CASSLYPQGTGELFF.

The chain carries TRBV6-5 and TRBJ1-6, with no clear D. CDR3 length: 14 amino acids. Between the trimmed V and J ends, which lost 4 bases and 7 bases, there was a span of 11 bases. The germline CDR1 and CDR2 sequences are MNHEY and SVGAGI. Here the CDR3 DNA reads TGTGCCAGCAGTTTTAGCTCGGGAAATTCACCCCTCCACTTT. This gives the protein CASSFSSGNSPLHF.